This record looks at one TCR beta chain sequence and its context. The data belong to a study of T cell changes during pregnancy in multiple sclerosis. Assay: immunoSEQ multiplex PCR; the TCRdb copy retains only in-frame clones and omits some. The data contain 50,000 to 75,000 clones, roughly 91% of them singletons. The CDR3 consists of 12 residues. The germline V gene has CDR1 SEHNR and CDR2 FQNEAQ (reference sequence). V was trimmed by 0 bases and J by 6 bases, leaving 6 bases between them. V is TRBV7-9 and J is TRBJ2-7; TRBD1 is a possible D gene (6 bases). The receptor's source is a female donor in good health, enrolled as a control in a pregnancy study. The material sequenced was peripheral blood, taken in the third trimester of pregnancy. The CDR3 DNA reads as TGTGCCAGCAGCTTAGCAGGGGGCGAGCAGTACTTC. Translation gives CASSLAGGEQYF.